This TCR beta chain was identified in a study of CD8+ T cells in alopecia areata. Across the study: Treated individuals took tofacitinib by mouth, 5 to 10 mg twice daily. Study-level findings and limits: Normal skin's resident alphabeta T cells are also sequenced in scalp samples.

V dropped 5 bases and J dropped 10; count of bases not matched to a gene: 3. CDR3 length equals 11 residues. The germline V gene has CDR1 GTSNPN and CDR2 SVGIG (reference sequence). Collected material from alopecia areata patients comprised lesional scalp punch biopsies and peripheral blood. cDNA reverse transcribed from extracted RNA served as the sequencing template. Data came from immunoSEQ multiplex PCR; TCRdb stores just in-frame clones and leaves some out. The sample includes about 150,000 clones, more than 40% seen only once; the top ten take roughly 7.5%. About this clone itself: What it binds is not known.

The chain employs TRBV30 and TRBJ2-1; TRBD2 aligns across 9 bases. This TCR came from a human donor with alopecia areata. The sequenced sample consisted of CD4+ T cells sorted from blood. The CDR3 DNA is TGTGCCTGGGTAGCGGGAGTGGAGCAGTTCTTC. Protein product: CAWVAGVEQFF.